The 20 T cell receptor beta chains listed next were all sequenced from one sample in a study of tumor and adjacent non-tumor tissue in lung cancer. TCRbeta libraries were built with three rounds of nested PCR, modified from ARM-PCR. MiXCR, run by TCRdb on the multiplex PCR reads, gives a single entry per CDR3 protein. The sample lists 65,000 to 90,000 distinct CDR3 sequences, less than 75% seen once, with over 9.5% in the top ten. This sample's RNA came from whole unsorted tissue. The sequenced sample consisted of lung tumor tissue. The receptors shown here come from a woman between 70 and 85 years old with non-small cell lung cancer.

This chain connects TRBV6-5 to TRBJ2-7; the D gene is possibly TRBD1 (6 bases). The germline CDR1 and CDR2 sequences are MNHEY and SVGAGI. V lost 5 bases and J lost 2, with 16 bases in between. CDR3 size: 15 residues. The CDR3 loop is CASSHSTGTTYEQYF. DNA of the CDR3: TGTGCCAGCAGTCATTCGACAGGCACAACCTACGAGCAGTACTTC.

This clonotype was seen repeatedly, ten times or more. V gene TRBV5-4 combines with J gene TRBJ2-5; D is undetermined. Germline CDR1 and CDR2: SGHNT and YYREEE (reference sequence). This CDR3 comprises 15 residues. Trimming left V 4 bases short and J 4 bases short, with 17 bases between. CDR3: CASSREMGIPETQYF. CDR3 nucleotides: TGTGCCAGCAGCCGCGAAATGGGGATCCCAGAGACCCAGTACTTC.

This clonotype was recorded a few times. Given a much more abundant clone one base away, this may be a read error. The rearrangement links TRBV5-1 to TRBJ2-3; 7 bases line up with TRBD2. From germline, CDR1 is SGHRS and CDR2 YFSETQ. The CDR3 has 13 amino acids. Here the CDR3 reads CASSRDYTDKQYF. Here the CDR3 DNA reads TGCGCCAGCAGCCGGGACTACACAGATAAGCAGTATTTT.

Here the CDR3 reads CASSFNTTEETQYF. Here the CDR3 DNA reads TGTGCCAGCAGCTTTAACACCACCGAAGAGACCCAGTACTTC. This chain uses TRBV11-1 with TRBJ2-5, with D unclear. This CDR3 is built from 14 residues. The V and J ends lost 3 bases and 3 bases respectively, with 11 bases between them. Germline lookup yields CDR1 SGHAT and CDR2 FQDESV (reference sequence).

Of note for this clonotype: The CDR3 does not end in the conserved phenylalanine or tryptophan, so this is likely a read error. This rearrangement joins TRBV6-1 to TRBJ2-2; D unclear. This CDR3 has 14 amino acids. Germline loops: CDR1 MNHNS, CDR2 SASEGT. CDR3 DNA sequence: TGTGTCATCTCCCTCCAGGCCAACACCGGGGAGCTGTTTTTG. It specifies CVISLQANTGELFL.

The sample holds a few counts of this clonotype. Compared with germline, one end of the junction differs, possibly owing to a read error. The V call is TRBV6-5, the J call TRBJ1-2, with 8 bases that match TRBD1. Germline CDR1 MNHEY, CDR2 SVGAGI. The CDR3 length is 16 residues. The CDR3 loop is CASCPQTGAGVYGYIF. The DNA for the CDR3 is TGTGCCAGCTGTCCACAGACAGGGGCGGGTGTCTATGGCTACATCTTC.

In this sample, this clonotype turned up many times. V usage is TRBV20-1 and J usage is TRBJ2-7; 8 bases are a match to TRBD2. V shed 5 bases and J 3 bases; nucleotides not matched to a gene: 3. Germline V gene lookup returns CDR1 DFQATT and CDR2 SNEGSKA (reference sequence). This CDR3 has 12 residues. CDR3 in amino acids: CSAGGLVYEQYF. The CDR3 region has the DNA TGCAGTGCTGGGGGACTAGTCTACGAGCAGTACTTC.

This clonotype appeared many times. V usage is TRBV6-5 and J usage is TRBJ1-1; no clear D gene. The CDR3 length is 13 residues. The germline V gene has CDR1 MNHEY and CDR2 SVGAGI. V lost 0 bases and J lost 11, with 13 bases in between. CDR3 nucleotides: TGTGCCAGCAGTTACTCCTCGGAGCGGGGTGCTTTCTTT. Translated, it gives CASSYSSERGAFF.

Details on this clonotype: It is likely a read error, because the conserved phenylalanine at the end of the CDR3 is missing. The CDR3 protein is CASRLGGNTDTQYL. Here the CDR3 DNA reads TGTGCCAGCAGACTAGGGGGGAACACAGATACGCAGTATTTA. V gene TRBV12-3 or TRBV12-4 combines with J gene TRBJ2-3; D may be TRBD1 or TRBD2 (6 bases each). There are 14 residues in the CDR3. With 6 bases removed from V and 2 bases from J, the gap between germline ends came to 12 bases.

V is TRBV29-1 and J is TRBJ2-5, with D maybe TRBD2 (6 bases). The germline V gene encodes CDR1 SQVTM and CDR2 ANQGSEA. Trimming stripped 1 base from V and 7 bases from J, with 16 bases between. The CDR3 is 14 residues long. Written as DNA, the CDR3 is TGCAGCGTTGAAGTGACTACCTCGGGAGTGACCCAGTACTTC. As protein: CSVEVTTSGVTQYF.

This clonotype was detected many times. This chain uses TRBV7-9 with TRBJ2-7; D might be TRBD1 (6 bases). The CDR3 has 16 amino acids. The germline V and J ends were trimmed by 5 bases and 5 bases, with 22 bases remaining between them. Germline loops: CDR1 SEHNR, CDR2 FQNEAQ (reference sequence). The chain's CDR3 is CASSTMGLLGAHEQYF. The CDR3 nucleotides are TGTGCCAGCAGCACAATGGGGTTGCTGGGGGCCCACGAGCAGTACTTC.

In this sample, this clonotype turned up many times. The chain carries TRBV10-1 and TRBJ2-3, with D possibly TRBD1 on 6 matching bases. The CDR3 sequence is 19 residues long. Trimming stripped 8 bases from V and 2 bases from J, with 29 bases between. Germline CDR1 and CDR2: WNHNN and SYGVQD (reference sequence). DNA of the CDR3: TGCGCCAGCTCAGGGGTTGTGAACTCCAGGGTCACTCACACAGATACGCAGTATTTT. It is translated as CASSGVVNSRVTHTDTQYF.

CDR3 DNA: TGCAGCGTTCAGACAAAAAGCCTGTACAATGAGCAGTTCTTC. The encoded protein is CSVQTKSLYNEQFF. The chain carries TRBV29-1 and TRBJ2-1; D is undetermined. CDR1 is SQVTM and CDR2 is ANQGSEA in the germline V gene. V gave up 5 bases and J gave up 4 bases, with 15 bases separating them. There are 14 residues in the CDR3.

The DNA for the CDR3 is TGTGCCATCTCATCGGGAGGGGGGACCTACGAGCGGTACGTC. Its translation is CAISSGGGTYERYV. The chain combines TRBV10-3 with TRBJ2-7, with 8 bases fitting TRBD2. CDR1 ENHRY and CDR2 SYGVKD come from the germline V gene. The CDR3 runs to 14 residues.

This chain uses TRBV6-1 with TRBJ2-3; D is perhaps TRBD1 (6 bases). Germline V lookup: CDR1 MNHNS, CDR2 SASEGT. There are 15 residues in the CDR3. The V end lost 5 bases, the J end lost 6 bases, and 18 bases lay between the germline ends. CDR3 coding DNA: TGTGCCAGCAGTCCCAGGAGAGGGGGTCCGGATACGCAGTATTTT. Amino acid sequence: CASSPRRGGPDTQYF.

This clonotype came up once. This may be a read error: a much more frequent sequence differs by one nucleotide. The V gene is TRBV28, the J gene TRBJ2-3, with 7 bases matching TRBD2. V gave up 6 bases and J gave up 7 bases; unmatched junction bases: 7. Germline CDR1 MDHEN, CDR2 SYDVKM. This CDR3 is built from 13 residues. This CDR3 reads CASRSGVTNTQYF. In DNA form, the CDR3 reads TGTGCCAGCAGGAGCGGGGTTACAAATACGCAGTATTTT.

This clonotype was seen a single time. A read error may produce the germline difference seen at one junction end. The chain is built from TRBV4-1 and TRBJ2-7; D might be TRBD1 or TRBD2, each matching 5 bases. Germline-derived CDR1 and CDR2 are MGHRA and YSYEKL. CDR3 length: 15 amino acids. The CDR3 spells CARSQNRDGSYEQYF. CDR3 nucleotides: TGCGCCAGAAGCCAGAACCGGGACGGATCCTACGAGCAGTACTTC.

About this clonotype itself: A junction boundary mismatches the germline segment, possibly from a read error. This rearrangement joins TRBV28 to TRBJ1-5; D call uncertain. CDR1 is MDHEN, CDR2 SYDVKM, per germline. This CDR3 is built from 12 residues. CDR3 nucleotide sequence: TGTGCCATCAAGAGGAGCAATCTGCCCCAGCACTTT. It codes for CAIKRSNLPQHF.

This clonotype appeared a few times. A read error may explain this, as a much larger clone is one base away. The chain couples TRBV6-6 to TRBJ1-5; maybe TRBD1 (6 bases). This CDR3 spans 14 amino acids. Germline V gives CDR1 MNHNY, CDR2 SVGAGI (reference sequence). In DNA form, the CDR3 reads TGTGCCAGCAGTTATGCCGGGGGCAATCAGCCCCGGCATTTT. This translates into CASSYAGGNQPRHF.

This clonotype was seen ten or more times. The rearrangement uses TRBV5-5 and TRBJ2-6; D gene uncertain. The CDR3 spans 15 residues. Germline V gives CDR1 SGHKS, CDR2 YYEKEE (reference sequence). The V and J ends lost 4 bases and 3 bases respectively, with 11 bases between them. CDR3 sequence: CASSPGRVGANVLTF. The CDR3, as DNA: TGTGCCAGCAGCCCCGGCCGGGTTGGGGCCAACGTCCTGACTTTC.